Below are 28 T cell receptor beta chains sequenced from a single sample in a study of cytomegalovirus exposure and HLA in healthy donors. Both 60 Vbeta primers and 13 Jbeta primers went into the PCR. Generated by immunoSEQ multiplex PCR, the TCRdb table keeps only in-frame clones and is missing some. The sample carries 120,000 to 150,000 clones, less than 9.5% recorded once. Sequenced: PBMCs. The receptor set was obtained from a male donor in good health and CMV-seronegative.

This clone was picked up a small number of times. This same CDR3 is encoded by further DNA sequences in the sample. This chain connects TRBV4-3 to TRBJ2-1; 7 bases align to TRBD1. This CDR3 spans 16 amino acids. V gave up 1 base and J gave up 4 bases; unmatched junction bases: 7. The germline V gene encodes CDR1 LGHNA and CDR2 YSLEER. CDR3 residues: CASSQGRQGVYNEQFF. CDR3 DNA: TGCGCCAGCAGCCAAGGCCGACAGGGAGTATACAATGAGCAGTTCTTC.

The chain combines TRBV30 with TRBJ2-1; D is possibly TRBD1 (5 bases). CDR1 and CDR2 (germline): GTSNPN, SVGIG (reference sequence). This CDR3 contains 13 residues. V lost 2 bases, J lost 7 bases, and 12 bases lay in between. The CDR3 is CAWSRQTANEQFF. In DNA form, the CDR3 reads TGTGCCTGGAGTCGACAGACCGCAAATGAGCAGTTCTTC.

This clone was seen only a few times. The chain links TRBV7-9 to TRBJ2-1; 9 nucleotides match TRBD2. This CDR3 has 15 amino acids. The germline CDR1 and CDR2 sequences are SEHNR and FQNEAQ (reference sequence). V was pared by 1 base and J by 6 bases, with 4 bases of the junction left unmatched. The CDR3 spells CASSLETSGGNEQFF. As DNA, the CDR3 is TGTGCCAGCAGCTTAGAGACTAGCGGAGGCAATGAGCAGTTCTTC.

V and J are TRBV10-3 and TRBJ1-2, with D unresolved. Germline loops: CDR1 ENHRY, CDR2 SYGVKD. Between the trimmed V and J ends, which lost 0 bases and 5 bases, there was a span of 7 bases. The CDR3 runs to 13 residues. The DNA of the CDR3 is TGTGCCATCAGTGAGTCGACACCATATGGCTACACCTTC. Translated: CAISESTPYGYTF.

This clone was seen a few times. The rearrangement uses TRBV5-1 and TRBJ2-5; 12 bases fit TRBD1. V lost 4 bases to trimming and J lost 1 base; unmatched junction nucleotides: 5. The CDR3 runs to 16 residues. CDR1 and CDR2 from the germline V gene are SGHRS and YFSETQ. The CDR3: CASSPGTGGFQETQYF. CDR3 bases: TGCGCCAGCAGCCCAGGGACAGGGGGCTTCCAAGAGACCCAGTACTTC.

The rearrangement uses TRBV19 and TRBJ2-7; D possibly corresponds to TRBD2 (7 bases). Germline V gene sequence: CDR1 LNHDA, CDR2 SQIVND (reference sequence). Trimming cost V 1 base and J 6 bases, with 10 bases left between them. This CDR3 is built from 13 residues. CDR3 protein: CASSIGGGSEQYF. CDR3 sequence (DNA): TGTGCCAGTAGTATAGGCGGGGGCTCCGAGCAGTACTTC.

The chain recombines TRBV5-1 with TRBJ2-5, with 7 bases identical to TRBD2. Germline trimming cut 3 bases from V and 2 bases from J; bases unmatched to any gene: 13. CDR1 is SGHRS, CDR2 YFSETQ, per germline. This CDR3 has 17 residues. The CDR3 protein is CASSYNFPGLRQETQYF. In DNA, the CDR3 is TGCGCCAGCAGCTACAACTTTCCGGGACTACGACAAGAGACCCAGTACTTC.

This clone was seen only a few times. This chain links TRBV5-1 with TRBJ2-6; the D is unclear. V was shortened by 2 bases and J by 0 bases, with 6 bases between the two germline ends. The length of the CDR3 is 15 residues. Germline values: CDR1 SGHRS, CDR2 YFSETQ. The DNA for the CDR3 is TGCGCCAGCAGCTTACAGAGCTCTGGGGCCAACGTCCTGACTTTC. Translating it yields CASSLQSSGANVLTF.

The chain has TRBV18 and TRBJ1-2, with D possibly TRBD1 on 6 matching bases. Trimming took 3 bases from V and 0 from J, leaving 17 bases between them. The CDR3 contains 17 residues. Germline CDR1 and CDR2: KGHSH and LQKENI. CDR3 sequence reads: CASSPNGQLLTNYGYTF. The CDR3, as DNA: TGTGCCAGCTCACCGAACGGACAGCTCCTCACTAACTATGGCTACACCTTC.

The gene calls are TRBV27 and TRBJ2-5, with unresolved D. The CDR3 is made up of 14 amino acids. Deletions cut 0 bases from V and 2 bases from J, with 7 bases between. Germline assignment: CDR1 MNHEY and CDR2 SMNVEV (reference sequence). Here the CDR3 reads CASSLSRRQETQYF. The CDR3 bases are TGTGCCAGCAGTTTATCCCGCCGGCAAGAGACCCAGTACTTC.

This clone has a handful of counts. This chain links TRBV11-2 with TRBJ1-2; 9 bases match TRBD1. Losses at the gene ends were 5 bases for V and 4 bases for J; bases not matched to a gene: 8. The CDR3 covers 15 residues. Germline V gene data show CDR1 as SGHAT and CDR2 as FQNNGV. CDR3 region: CASSASPGQGYGYTF. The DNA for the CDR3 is TGTGCCAGCAGCGCTTCCCCGGGACAGGGCTATGGCTACACCTTC. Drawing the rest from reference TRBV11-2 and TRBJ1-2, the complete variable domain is EAGVAQSPRYKIIEKRQSVAFWCNPISGHATLYWYQQILGQGPKLLIQFQNNGVVDDSQLPKDRFSAERLKGVDSTLKIQPAKLEDSAVYLCASSASPGQGYGYTFGSGTRLTVV.

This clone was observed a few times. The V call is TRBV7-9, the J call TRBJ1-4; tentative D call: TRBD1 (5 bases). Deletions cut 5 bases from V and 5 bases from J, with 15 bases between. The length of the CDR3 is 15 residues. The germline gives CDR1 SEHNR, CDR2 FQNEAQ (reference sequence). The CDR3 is CASSLGVGGNEKLFF. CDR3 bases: TGTGCCAGCAGCCTCGGGGTGGGGGGGAATGAAAAACTGTTTTTT.

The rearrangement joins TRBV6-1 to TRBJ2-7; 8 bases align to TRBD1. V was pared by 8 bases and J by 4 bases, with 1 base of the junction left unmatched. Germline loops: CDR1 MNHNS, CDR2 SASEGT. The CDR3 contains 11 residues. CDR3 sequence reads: CASQGAYEQYF. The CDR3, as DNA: TGTGCCAGCCAGGGGGCGTACGAGCAGTACTTC.

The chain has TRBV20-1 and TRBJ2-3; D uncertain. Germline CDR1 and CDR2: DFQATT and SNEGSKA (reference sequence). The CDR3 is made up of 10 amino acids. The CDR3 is CSGDTDTQYF. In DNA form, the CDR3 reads TGCAGCGGAGACACAGATACGCAGTATTTT.

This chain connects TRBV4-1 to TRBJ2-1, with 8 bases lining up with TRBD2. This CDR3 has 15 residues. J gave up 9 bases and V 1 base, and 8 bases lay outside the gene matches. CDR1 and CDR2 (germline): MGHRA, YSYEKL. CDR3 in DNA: TGCGCCAGCAGCCAAGTCCGGGGGGGAGTGATTGAGCAGTTCTTC. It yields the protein CASSQVRGGVIEQFF.

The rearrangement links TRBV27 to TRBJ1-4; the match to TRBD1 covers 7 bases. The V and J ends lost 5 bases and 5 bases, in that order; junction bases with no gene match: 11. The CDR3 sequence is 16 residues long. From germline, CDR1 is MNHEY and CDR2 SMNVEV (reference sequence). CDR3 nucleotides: TGTGCCAGCAGTCCCCCAGGTGCCAGGGGGAATGAAAAACTGTTTTTT. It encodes CASSPPGARGNEKLFF.

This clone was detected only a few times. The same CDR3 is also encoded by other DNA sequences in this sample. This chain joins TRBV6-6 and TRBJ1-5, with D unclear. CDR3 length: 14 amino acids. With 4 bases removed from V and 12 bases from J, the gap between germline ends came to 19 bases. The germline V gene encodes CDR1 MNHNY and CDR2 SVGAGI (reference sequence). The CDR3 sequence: CASSSPLSRGCQHF. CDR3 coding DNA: TGTGCCAGCAGTTCTCCCCTCTCGCGGGGTTGCCAGCATTTT.

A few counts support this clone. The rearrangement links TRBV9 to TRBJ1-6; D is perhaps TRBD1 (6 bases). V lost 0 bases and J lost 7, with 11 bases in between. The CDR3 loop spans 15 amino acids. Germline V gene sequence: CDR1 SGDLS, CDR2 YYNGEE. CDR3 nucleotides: TGTGCCAGCAGCGTAGATGGCAGGGGCAATTCACCCCTCCACTTT. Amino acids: CASSVDGRGNSPLHF.

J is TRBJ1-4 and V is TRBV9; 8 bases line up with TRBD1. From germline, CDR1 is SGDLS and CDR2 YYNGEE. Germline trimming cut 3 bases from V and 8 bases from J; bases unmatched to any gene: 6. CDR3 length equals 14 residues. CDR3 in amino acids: CASSADRASEKLFF. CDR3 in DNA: TGTGCCAGCAGCGCGGACAGGGCCTCCGAAAAACTGTTTTTT.

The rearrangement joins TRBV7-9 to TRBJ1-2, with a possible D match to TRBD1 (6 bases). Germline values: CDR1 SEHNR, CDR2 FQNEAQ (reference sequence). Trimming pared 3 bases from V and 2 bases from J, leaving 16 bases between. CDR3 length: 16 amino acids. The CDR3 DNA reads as TGTGCCAGCAGCTTTCTGGGGGCAGTATTAAACTATGGCTACACCTTC. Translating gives CASSFLGAVLNYGYTF.

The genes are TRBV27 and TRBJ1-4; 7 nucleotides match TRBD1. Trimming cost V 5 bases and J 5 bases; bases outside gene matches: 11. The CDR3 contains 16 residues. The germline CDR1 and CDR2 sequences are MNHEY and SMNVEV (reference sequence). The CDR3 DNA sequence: TGTGCCAGCAGTACTTACCTGACAGGGAAAAATGAAAAACTGTTTTTT. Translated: CASSTYLTGKNEKLFF.

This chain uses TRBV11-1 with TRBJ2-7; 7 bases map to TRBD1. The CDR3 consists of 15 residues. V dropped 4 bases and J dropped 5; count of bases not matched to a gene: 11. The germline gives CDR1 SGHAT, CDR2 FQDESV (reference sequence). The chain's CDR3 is CASSYNRGLGHEQYF. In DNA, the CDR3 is TGTGCCAGCAGCTACAACAGGGGCTTGGGGCACGAGCAGTACTTC.

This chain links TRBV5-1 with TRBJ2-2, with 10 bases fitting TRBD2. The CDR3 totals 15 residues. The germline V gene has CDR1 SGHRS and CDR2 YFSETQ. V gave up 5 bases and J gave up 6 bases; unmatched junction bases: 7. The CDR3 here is CASSLPSGSSGELFF. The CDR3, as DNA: TGCGCCAGCAGTCTCCCTAGCGGGAGCTCCGGGGAGCTGTTTTTT. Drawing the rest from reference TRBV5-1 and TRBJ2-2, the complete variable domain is KAGVTQTPRYLIKTRGQQVTLSCSPISGHRSVSWYQQTPGQGLQFLFEYFSETQRNKGNFPGRFSGRQFSNSRSEMNVSTLELGDSALYLCASSLPSGSSGELFFGEGSRLTVL.

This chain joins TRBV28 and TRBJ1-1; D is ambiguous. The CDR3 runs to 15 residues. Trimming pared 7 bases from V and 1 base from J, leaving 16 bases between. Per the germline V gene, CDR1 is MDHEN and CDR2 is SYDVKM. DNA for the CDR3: TGTGCCAGCACAGAGGCCCTCCGAGGGAACACTGAAGCTTTCTTT. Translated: CASTEALRGNTEAFF.

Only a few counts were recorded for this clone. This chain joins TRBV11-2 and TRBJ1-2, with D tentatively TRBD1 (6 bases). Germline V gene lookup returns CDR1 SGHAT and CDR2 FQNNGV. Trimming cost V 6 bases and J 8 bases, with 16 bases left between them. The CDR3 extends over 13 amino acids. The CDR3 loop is CASRGAGAVGYTF. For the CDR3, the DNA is TGTGCCAGCAGAGGGGCAGGGGCCGTCGGCTACACCTTC.

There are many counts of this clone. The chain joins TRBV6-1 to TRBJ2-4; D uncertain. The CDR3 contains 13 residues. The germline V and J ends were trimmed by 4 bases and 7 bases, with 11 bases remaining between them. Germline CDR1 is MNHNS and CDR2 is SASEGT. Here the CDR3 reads CASSVGSENIQYF. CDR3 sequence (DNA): TGTGCCAGCAGTGTTGGCAGCGAGAACATTCAGTACTTC.

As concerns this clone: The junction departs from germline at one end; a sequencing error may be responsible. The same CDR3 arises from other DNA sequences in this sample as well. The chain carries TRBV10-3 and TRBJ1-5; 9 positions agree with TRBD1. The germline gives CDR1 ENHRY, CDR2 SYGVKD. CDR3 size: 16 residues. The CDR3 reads CAISDPDRGSNQPQHF. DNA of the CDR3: TGTGCCATCAGTGACCCGGACAGGGGTAGCAATCAGCCGCAGCATTTT.

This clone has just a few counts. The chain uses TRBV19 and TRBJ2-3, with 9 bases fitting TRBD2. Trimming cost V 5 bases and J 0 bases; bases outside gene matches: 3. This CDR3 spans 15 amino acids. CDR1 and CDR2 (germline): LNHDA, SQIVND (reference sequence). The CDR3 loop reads CASSRGTSSTDTQYF. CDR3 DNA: TGTGCCAGTAGTCGCGGGACTAGCAGCACAGATACGCAGTATTTT. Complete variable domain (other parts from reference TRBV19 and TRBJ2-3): DGGITQSPKYLFRKEGQNVTLSCEQNLNHDAMYWYRQDPGQGLRLIYYSQIVNDFQKGDIAEGYSVSREKKESFPLTVTSAQKNPTAFYLCASSRGTSSTDTQYFGPGTRLTVL.